The present TCR beta chain was sequenced within a study of cytomegalovirus exposure and HLA in healthy donors. This CDR3 region has 14 residues. Looked up from germline, CDR1 is SGDLS and CDR2 is YYNGEE. Between the trimmed V and J ends, which lost 0 bases and 6 bases, there was a span of 7 bases. Both 60 Vbeta primers and 13 Jbeta primers went into the PCR. The method was immunoSEQ multiplex PCR; TCRdb's version includes in-frame clones alone and lacks a portion of them. The table has over 150,000 clones, around 77% seen once; the top ten hold 2.9%. The chain recombines TRBV9 with TRBJ1-6, with D unresolved. Specimen: PBMCs. This TCR derives from a woman under 40 in good health and CMV-seronegative. CDR3 sequence reads: CASSVGAGNSPLHF. The DNA for the CDR3 is TGTGCCAGCAGCGTAGGGGCGGGTAATTCACCCCTCCACTTT.